Listed below are T cell receptor beta chains from one sample, sequenced in a study of shared clonotypes between healthy human individuals. This table comes from immunoSEQ multiplex PCR, and its TCRdb copy is limited to in-frame clones, with some not included. The table shows 1.4 million or so clones, with around 98.5% occurring only once. Sequenced material: naive CD4+ T cells sorted from blood. The origin of the receptors is a man younger than 40 in good health. Both conserved end residues are part of each CDR3. The D gene is left open where the match is weak.

v_call	d_call	j_call	cdr3_nt	cdr3_aa
TRBV7-3	NA	TRBJ1-2	TGTGCCAGCAGCTTAATCCCAGGGCATAGTAAAGGCTACACCTTC	CASSLIPGHSKGYTF
TRBV18	NA	TRBJ2-5	TGTGCCAGCTCACCACCTAGGCTCCAAGAGACCCAGTACTTC	CASSPPRLQETQYF
TRBV28	TRBD1	TRBJ2-7	TGTGCCAGCAGTCAACCAAAAGGACAGGCCTACGAGCAGTACTTC	CASSQPKGQAYEQYF
TRBV14	TRBD1	TRBJ2-7	TGTGCCAGCAGCCAAGGGACAGGGTCCTACGAGCAGTACTTC	CASSQGTGSYEQYF
TRBV6-5	NA	TRBJ2-2	TGTGCCAGCAGTTACTTTGCAACGTCCGGGGAGCTGTTTTTT	CASSYFATSGELFF
TRBV27	TRBD2	TRBJ2-2	TGTGCCAGCAGTCCCTTGTCCCCCCACGGCGGGAGGACGGGGACCGGGGAGCTGTTTTTT	CASSPLSPHGGRTGTGELFF
TRBV27	NA	TRBJ2-2	TGTGCCAGCAGTTTTTTTCAGGGGGAGCTGTTTTTT	CASSFFQGELFF
TRBV6-6	NA	TRBJ1-5	TGTGCCAGCAGTTACTCGCAGTCCAATCAGCCCCAGCATTTT	CASSYSQSNQPQHF
TRBV25-1	NA	TRBJ2-3	TGTGCCAGCAGCCCCAGGGGAGGGGCCACAGATACGCAGTATTTT	CASSPRGGATDTQYF
TRBV9	NA	TRBJ1-1	TGTGCCAGCAGCGTAGCCCTATCCGCGAACACTGAAGCTTTCTTT	CASSVALSANTEAFF
TRBV6-1	TRBD2	TRBJ2-3	TGTGCCAGCAGTGGGGACCTCGGGGGGTGGCCAGATACGCAGTATTTT	CASSGDLGGWPDTQYF
TRBV27	TRBD2	TRBJ2-1	TGTGCCAGCAGTATCCCCCCAGCGGGAGGGTCCTACAATGAGCAGTTCTTC	CASSIPPAGGSYNEQFF
TRBV5-1	NA	TRBJ1-3	TGCGCCAGCAGCTTGGTTTCTGCTCCAGGGTACGCTGGAAACACCATATATTTT	CASSLVSAPGYAGNTIYF
TRBV6-5	NA	TRBJ2-7	TGTGCCAGCAGTGAGACAGGAACCTACGAGCAGTACTTC	CASSETGTYEQYF
TRBV6-1	NA	TRBJ2-3	TGTGCCAGCAGTGAAGCCCGGGCCCATTGGTTCCGAACAGATACGCAGTATTTT	CASSEARAHWFRTDTQYF